The rows below give T cell receptor beta chains drawn from one sample of a study of CD8+ T cells in alopecia areata. Assay: immunoSEQ multiplex PCR; the TCRdb copy retains only in-frame clones and omits some. The sample lists 45,000 to 70,000 clones, roughly 96% seen once, with roughly 26% in the top ten. The sequenced sample was CD8+ T cells sorted from blood, obtained at week 0. The receptor source for this set is a human donor with alopecia areata. CDR3s include the opening cysteine and the closing phenylalanine or tryptophan. D genes are given only for firm matches. Part of the rows lack a size; the others show once, few, many or a class for expanded clones.

TRBV9	TRBJ2-1	NA	NA	CASSPLELVIPEQFF	TGTGCCAGCAGCCCCTTAGAGTTGGTTATACCCGAGCAGTTCTTC
TRBV29-1	TRBJ1-2	TRBD1	NA	CSVEQGAGDYGYTF	TGCAGCGTGGAACAGGGGGCCGGGGACTATGGCTACACCTTC
TRBV29-1	TRBJ2-3	NA	NA	CSVEDRGIRTDTQYF	TGCAGCGTTGAAGATCGGGGAATAAGGACAGATACGCAGTATTTT
TRBV29-1	TRBJ2-2	NA	once	CSVDEGVTGELFF	TGCAGCGTTGACGAGGGAGTCACCGGGGAGCTGTTTTTT
TRBV19	TRBJ1-1	TRBD1	NA	CASSRRQGFTEAFF	TGTGCCAGTAGTCGACGACAGGGCTTCACTGAAGCTTTCTTT
TRBV19	TRBJ2-1	NA	large	CASSISSALEQFF	TGTGCCAGTAGTATAAGTAGCGCCCTCGAGCAGTTCTTC
TRBV13	TRBJ2-7	NA	NA	CASSLYGQREVYYEQYF	TGTGCCAGCAGCTTGTACGGTCAAAGGGAGGTCTACTACGAGCAGTACTTC
TRBV29-1	TRBJ1-5	NA	NA	CSVVFPGYQPQHF	TGCAGCGTTGTGTTTCCGGGGTATCAGCCCCAGCATTTT
TRBV6-6	TRBJ1-4	TRBD1	NA	CASSYQTGGIGEKLFF	TGTGCCAGCAGTTATCAAACAGGGGGCATAGGTGAAAAACTGTTTTTT
TRBV14	TRBJ1-5	NA	NA	CASSQEGNHQPQHF	TGTGCCAGCAGCCAAGAGGGCAACCATCAGCCCCAGCATTTT
TRBV7-9	TRBJ2-7	TRBD1	NA	CASSLGQGMGYEQYF	TGTGCCAGCAGCTTAGGACAGGGGATGGGGTACGAGCAGTACTTC
TRBV7-7	TRBJ2-5	NA	NA	CASSYDKSQETQYF	TGTGCTAGCAGCTATGACAAGAGCCAAGAGACCCAGTACTTC
TRBV27	TRBJ2-7	NA	once	CASSLKGQRSYEQYF	TGTGCCAGCAGTTTAAAAGGCCAGCGCTCCTACGAGCAGTACTTC
TRBV14	TRBJ2-7	TRBD2	NA	CASSQRGGVGNQIYEQYF	TGTGCCAGCAGCCAACGGGGGGGAGTCGGAAATCAAATATACGAGCAGTACTTC
TRBV10-2	TRBJ2-7	TRBD2	NA	CASSEAGLAETSYEQYF	TGCGCCAGCAGTGAGGCCGGACTAGCGGAGACCTCCTACGAGCAGTACTTC
TRBV11-2	TRBJ2-5	NA	NA	CASSPPGLFQETQYF	TGTGCCAGCAGTCCCCCCGGACTATTCCAAGAGACCCAGTACTTC
TRBV6-5	TRBJ1-6	NA	NA	CASNRDGKYNSPLHF	TGTGCCAGCAACCGGGACGGGAAATATAATTCACCCCTCCACTTT
TRBV4-1	TRBJ2-1	TRBD2	NA	CASSQAGGGFSNEQFF	TGCGCCAGCAGCCAAGCCGGCGGGGGATTTAGCAATGAGCAGTTCTTC
TRBV6-5	TRBJ2-5	NA	NA	CASSYWDQETQYF	TGTGCCAGCAGTTATTGGGACCAAGAGACCCAGTACTTC
TRBV30	TRBJ2-7	NA	NA	CAWSGPWNEQYF	TGTGCCTGGAGCGGACCGTGGAACGAGCAGTACTTC
TRBV4-2	TRBJ2-1	NA	NA	CASSQVELRGNNEQFF	TGTGCCAGCAGCCAAGTTGAATTAAGGGGGAATAATGAGCAGTTCTTC
TRBV19	TRBJ1-5	NA	NA	CASSISVLYQPQHF	TGTGCCAGTAGTATTAGTGTCCTCTATCAGCCCCAGCATTTT
TRBV4-3	TRBJ2-2	NA	NA	CASSQGGAGTGELFF	TGCGCCAGCAGCCAAGGAGGGGCAGGCACCGGGGAGCTGTTTTTT
TRBV5-1	TRBJ2-2	TRBD1	NA	CASSPTTGARRGELFF	TGCGCCAGCAGCCCGACGACAGGGGCGAGGCGCGGGGAGCTGTTTTTT
TRBV5-1	TRBJ1-1	NA	NA	CASSLEWSGPEAFF	TGCGCCAGCAGCTTGGAGTGGTCAGGGCCTGAAGCTTTCTTT
TRBV29-1	TRBJ2-1	TRBD2	once	CSVRIAGGRDNEQFF	TGCAGCGTCCGAATAGCGGGGGGTCGGGACAATGAGCAGTTCTTC
TRBV27	TRBJ2-7	TRBD1	once	CASSLSIGTGYYEQYF	TGTGCCAGCAGTTTATCGATTGGGACAGGGTACTACGAGCAGTACTTC
TRBV4-1	TRBJ1-1	NA	NA	CASSQDADSVNTEAFF	TGCGCCAGCAGCCAAGACGCGGACAGCGTGAACACTGAAGCTTTCTTT
TRBV29-1	TRBJ2-5	NA	NA	CSVEGRWETQYF	TGCAGCGTTGAGGGGCGGTGGGAGACCCAGTACTTC
TRBV2	TRBJ1-1	NA	NA	CASSGLTGRNTEAFF	TGTGCCAGCAGTGGGCTTACAGGGAGGAACACTGAAGCTTTCTTT
TRBV11-2	TRBJ2-7	NA	NA	CASSLGTSYEQYF	TGTGCCAGCAGCTTAGGGACATCCTACGAGCAGTACTTC
TRBV7-6	TRBJ2-7	TRBD1	NA	CASSMDRGGYGQYF	TGTGCCAGCAGCATGGACAGGGGGGGTTACGGGCAGTACTTC
TRBV6-5	TRBJ1-2	NA	NA	CASSYWTEKGYGYTF	TGTGCCAGCAGTTACTGGACAGAAAAAGGCTATGGCTACACCTTC
TRBV4-1	TRBJ1-1	NA	NA	CASSYRENTEAFF	TGCGCCAGCAGCTACAGGGAGAACACTGAAGCTTTCTTT
TRBV4-1	TRBJ2-2	NA	NA	CASSQWANANTGELFF	TGCGCCAGCAGCCAATGGGCAAACGCGAACACCGGGGAGCTGTTTTTT
TRBV6-5	TRBJ2-1	NA	NA	CASGVGSSYNEQFF	TGTGCCAGCGGTGTGGGGAGCTCCTACAATGAGCAGTTCTTC
TRBV7-8	TRBJ2-7	NA	NA	CASSPFSYEQYF	TGTGCCAGCAGCCCCTTCTCCTACGAGCAGTACTTC
TRBV6-1	TRBJ2-2	NA	NA	CASSEEVGQSGTGELFF	TGTGCCAGCAGTGAAGAAGTTGGACAGAGTGGCACCGGGGAGCTGTTTTTT
TRBV4-3	TRBJ2-7	TRBD1	NA	CASSQAQGAYEQYF	TGCGCCAGCAGCCAAGCCCAGGGGGCTTACGAGCAGTACTTC
TRBV6-5	TRBJ2-2	NA	NA	CASSWDPRSGELFF	TGTGCCAGCAGCTGGGACCCCAGGTCCGGGGAGCTGTTTTTT
TRBV6-5	TRBJ2-2	NA	NA	CASRMGGELFF	TGTGCCAGCAGGATGGGCGGGGAGCTGTTTTTT
TRBV15	TRBJ2-7	TRBD1	NA	CATSRDRGYEQYF	TGTGCCACCAGCAGGGACAGGGGCTACGAGCAGTACTTC
TRBV14	TRBJ2-3	NA	NA	CASSPVMAVSTDTQYF	TGTGCCAGCAGCCCCGTCATGGCGGTTAGCACAGATACGCAGTATTTT
TRBV7-9	TRBJ1-2	NA	once	CASSQGGPLAF	TGTGCCAGCAGCCAAGGGGGGCCTCTGGCCTTC
TRBV7-2	TRBJ2-7	TRBD1	NA	CASSATGAPSYEQYF	TGTGCCAGCAGCGCTACAGGGGCTCCCTCCTACGAGCAGTACTTC
TRBV5-1	TRBJ1-1	TRBD1	NA	CASSLKQGAGTEAFF	TGCGCCAGCAGCTTGAAGCAGGGGGCTGGGACTGAAGCTTTCTTT
TRBV13	TRBJ1-1	NA	NA	CASSLQGTNTEAFF	TGTGCCAGCAGCTTACAGGGGACGAACACTGAAGCTTTCTTT
TRBV4-1	TRBJ2-7	NA	NA	CASSQQENYEQYF	TGCGCCAGCAGCCAGCAGGAGAACTACGAGCAGTACTTC
TRBV12-5	TRBJ2-1	NA	NA	CASGYVKGEQFF	TGTGCTAGTGGTTATGTCAAAGGGGAGCAGTTCTTC
TRBV4-3	TRBJ2-7	NA	NA	CASSQMQQGYEQYF	TGCGCCAGCAGCCAAATGCAACAGGGTTACGAGCAGTACTTC
TRBV7-9	TRBJ1-1	NA	NA	CASSLAELGNTEAFF	TGTGCCAGCAGCCTAGCGGAATTGGGGAACACCGAAGCTTTCTTT
TRBV7-8	TRBJ2-1	NA	NA	CASSFRDPYNEQFF	TGTGCCAGCAGCTTCCGGGATCCCTACAATGAGCAGTTCTTC
TRBV4-1	TRBJ2-3	NA	NA	CASSQVSTTPSEDTQYF	TGCGCCAGCAGCCAGGTTTCCACCACCCCTTCAGAAGATACGCAGTATTTT
TRBV7-2	TRBJ2-1	TRBD2	NA	CASSLTGLPYNEQFF	TGTGCCAGCAGCTTAACGGGACTACCCTACAATGAGCAGTTCTTC
TRBV29-1	TRBJ2-2	TRBD1	NA	CSVTGANTGELFF	TGCAGCGTGACAGGGGCGAACACCGGGGAGCTGTTTTTT